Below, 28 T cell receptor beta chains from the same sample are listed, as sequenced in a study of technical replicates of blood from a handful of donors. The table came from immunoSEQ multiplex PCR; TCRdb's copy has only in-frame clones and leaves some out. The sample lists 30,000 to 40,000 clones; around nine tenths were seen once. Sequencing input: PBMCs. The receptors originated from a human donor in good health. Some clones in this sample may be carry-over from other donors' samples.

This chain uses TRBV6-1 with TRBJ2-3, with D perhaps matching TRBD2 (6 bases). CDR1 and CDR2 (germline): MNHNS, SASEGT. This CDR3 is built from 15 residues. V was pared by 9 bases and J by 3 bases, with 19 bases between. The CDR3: CASPRPGEMTDTQYF. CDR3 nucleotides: TGTGCCAGTCCGAGGCCGGGGGAGATGACAGATACGCAGTATTTT.

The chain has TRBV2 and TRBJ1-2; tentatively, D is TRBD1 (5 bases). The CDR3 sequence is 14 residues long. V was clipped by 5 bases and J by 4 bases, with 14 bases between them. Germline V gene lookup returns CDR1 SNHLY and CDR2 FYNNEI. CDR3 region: CASSIPGRSYGYTF. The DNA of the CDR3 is TGTGCCAGCAGTATTCCAGGGAGGTCCTATGGCTACACCTTC.

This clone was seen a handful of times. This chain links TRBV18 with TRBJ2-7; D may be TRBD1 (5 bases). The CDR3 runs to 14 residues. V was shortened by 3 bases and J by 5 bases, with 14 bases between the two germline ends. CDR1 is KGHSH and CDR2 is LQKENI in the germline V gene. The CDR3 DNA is TGTGCCAGCTCACCCAGGGCTCAGGACCACGAGCAGTACTTC. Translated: CASSPRAQDHEQYF.

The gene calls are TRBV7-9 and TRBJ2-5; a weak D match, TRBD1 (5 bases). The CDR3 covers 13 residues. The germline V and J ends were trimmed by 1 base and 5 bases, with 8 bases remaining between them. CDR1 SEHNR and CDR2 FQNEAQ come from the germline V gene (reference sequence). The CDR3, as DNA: TGTGCCAGCAGCTTAGGACAGTTGGAGACCCAGTACTTC. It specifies CASSLGQLETQYF.

The CDR3 protein is CASSPKVRVGVEQYF. The CDR3 DNA reads TGTGCCAGCAGCCCCAAAGTGAGGGTCGGGGTCGAGCAGTACTTC. The rearrangement links TRBV7-9 to TRBJ2-7; D is perhaps TRBD2 (5 bases). Germline V CDR1 and CDR2: SEHNR, FQNEAQ (reference sequence). Trimming took 5 bases from V and 6 from J, leaving 20 bases between them. The CDR3 is 15 amino acids.

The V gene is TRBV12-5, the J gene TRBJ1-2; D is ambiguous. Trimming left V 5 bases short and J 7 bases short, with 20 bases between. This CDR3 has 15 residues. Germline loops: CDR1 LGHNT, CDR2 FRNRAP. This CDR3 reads CASGPRRVDVSGYTF. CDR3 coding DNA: TGTGCTAGTGGTCCTCGACGGGTCGACGTTTCTGGCTACACCTTC.

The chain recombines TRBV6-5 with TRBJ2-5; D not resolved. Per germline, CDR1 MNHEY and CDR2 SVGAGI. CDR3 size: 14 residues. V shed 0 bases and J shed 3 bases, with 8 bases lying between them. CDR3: CASSYSSAEETQYF. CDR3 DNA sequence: TGTGCCAGCAGTTACTCGTCTGCGGAAGAGACCCAGTACTTC.

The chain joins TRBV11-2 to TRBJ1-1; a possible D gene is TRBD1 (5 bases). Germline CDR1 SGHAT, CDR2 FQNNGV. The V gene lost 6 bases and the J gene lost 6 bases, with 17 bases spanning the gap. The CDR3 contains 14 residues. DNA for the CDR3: TGTGCCAGCAGGGTGGAGGGGCGAACCTCTGAAGCTTTCTTT. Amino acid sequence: CASRVEGRTSEAFF.

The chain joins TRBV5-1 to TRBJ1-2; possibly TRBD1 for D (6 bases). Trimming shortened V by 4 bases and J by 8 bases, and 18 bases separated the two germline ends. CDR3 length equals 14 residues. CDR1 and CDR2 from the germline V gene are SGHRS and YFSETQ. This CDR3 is CASSPDPGGRGYTF. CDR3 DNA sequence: TGCGCCAGCAGCCCTGACCCGGGGGGCAGAGGCTACACCTTC.

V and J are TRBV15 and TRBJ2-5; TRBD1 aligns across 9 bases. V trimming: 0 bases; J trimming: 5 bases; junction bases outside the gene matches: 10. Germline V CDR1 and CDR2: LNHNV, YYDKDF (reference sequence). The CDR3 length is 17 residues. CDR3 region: CATSRDRGTGSSETQYF. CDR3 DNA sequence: TGTGCCACCAGCAGAGATAGGGGGACAGGGTCTTCCGAGACCCAGTACTTC.

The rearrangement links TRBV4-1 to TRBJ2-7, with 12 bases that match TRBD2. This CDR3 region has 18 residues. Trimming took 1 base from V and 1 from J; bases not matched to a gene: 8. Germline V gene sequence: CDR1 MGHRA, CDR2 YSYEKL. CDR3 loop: CASSQGPSGGASSYEQYF. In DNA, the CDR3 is TGCGCCAGCAGCCAAGGGCCTAGCGGGGGGGCCAGTTCCTACGAGCAGTACTTC.

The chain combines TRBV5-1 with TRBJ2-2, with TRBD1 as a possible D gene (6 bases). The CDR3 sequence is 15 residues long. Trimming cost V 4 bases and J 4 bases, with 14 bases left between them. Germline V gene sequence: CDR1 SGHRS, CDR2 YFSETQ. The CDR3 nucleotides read TGCGCCAGCAGCCAGGGGACAACAAGCACCGGGGAGCTGTTTTTT. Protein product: CASSQGTTSTGELFF.

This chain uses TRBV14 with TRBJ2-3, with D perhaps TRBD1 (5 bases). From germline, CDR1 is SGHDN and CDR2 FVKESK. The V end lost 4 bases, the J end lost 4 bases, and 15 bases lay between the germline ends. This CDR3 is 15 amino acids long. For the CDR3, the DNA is TGTGCCAGCAGCCGATATTCCCAGGGCGCAGATACGCAGTATTTT. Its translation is CASSRYSQGADTQYF.

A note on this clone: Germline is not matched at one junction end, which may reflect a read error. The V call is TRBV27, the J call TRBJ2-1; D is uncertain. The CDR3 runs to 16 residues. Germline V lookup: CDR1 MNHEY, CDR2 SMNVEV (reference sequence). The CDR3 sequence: CASSVSTASSYNEQFF. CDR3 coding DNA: TGTGCCAGCAGTGTATCGACTGCGAGCTCCTACAATGAGCAGTTCTTC.

The CDR3, as DNA: TGCGCCAGCAGCTTCGGCAGGACAGGGGGCGGATCAGATACGCAGTATTTT. Protein sequence: CASSFGRTGGGSDTQYF. V usage is TRBV5-1 and J usage is TRBJ2-3; 11 bases map to TRBD1. The V gene's germline CDR1 is SGHRS and CDR2 YFSETQ. J lost 4 bases, V lost 2 bases, and 9 bases had no gene match. The CDR3 is made up of 17 amino acids.

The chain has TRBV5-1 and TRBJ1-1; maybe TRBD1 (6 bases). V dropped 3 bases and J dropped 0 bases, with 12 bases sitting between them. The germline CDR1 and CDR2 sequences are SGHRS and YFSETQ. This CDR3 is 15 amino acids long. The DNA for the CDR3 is TGCGCCAGCAGCTCGACAGGATTTATGAACACTGAAGCTTTCTTT. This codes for CASSSTGFMNTEAFF.

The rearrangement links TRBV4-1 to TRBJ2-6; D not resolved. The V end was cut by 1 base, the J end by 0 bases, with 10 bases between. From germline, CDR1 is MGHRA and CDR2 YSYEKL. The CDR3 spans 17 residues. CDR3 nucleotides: TGCGCCAGCAGCCAAGCGGGTCAGTACTCTGGGGCCAACGTCCTGACTTTC. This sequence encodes CASSQAGQYSGANVLTF.

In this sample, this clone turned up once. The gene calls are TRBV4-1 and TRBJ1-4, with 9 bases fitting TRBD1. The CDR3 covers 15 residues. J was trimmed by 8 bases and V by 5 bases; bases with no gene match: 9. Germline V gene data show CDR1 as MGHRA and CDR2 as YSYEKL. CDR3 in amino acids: CASSLWTGAGEKLFF. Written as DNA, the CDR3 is TGCGCCAGCAGCTTATGGACAGGGGCGGGGGAAAAACTGTTTTTT.

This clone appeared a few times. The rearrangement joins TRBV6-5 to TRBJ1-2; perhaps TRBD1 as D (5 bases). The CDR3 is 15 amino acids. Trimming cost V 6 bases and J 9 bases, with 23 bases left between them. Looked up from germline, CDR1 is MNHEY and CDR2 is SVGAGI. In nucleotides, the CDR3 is TGTGCCAGCAGGCCTCCCGGGGGGAACGGAATAAGCTACACCTTC. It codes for CASRPPGGNGISYTF.

CDR3 DNA sequence: TGTGCCAGCAGCTTAGGTAAGGACAGGGGGGAATACGAGCAGTACTTC. It translates to CASSLGKDRGEYEQYF. The rearrangement uses TRBV11-3 and TRBJ2-7; TRBD1 matches 10 bases. V trimming: 1 base; J trimming: 4 bases; junction bases outside the gene matches: 7. Germline loops: CDR1 SGHNT, CDR2 YENEEA. The CDR3 runs to 16 residues.

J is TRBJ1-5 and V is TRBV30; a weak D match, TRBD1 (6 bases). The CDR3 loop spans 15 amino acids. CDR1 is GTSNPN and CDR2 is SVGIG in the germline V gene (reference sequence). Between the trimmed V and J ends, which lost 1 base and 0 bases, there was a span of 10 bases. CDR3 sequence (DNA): TGTGCCTGGAGTGAGGGGGTCCATAGCAATCAGCCCCAGCATTTT. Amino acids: CAWSEGVHSNQPQHF.

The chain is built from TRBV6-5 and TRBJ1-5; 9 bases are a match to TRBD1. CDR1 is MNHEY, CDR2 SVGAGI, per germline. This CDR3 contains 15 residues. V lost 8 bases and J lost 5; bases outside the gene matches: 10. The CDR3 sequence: CASRSVGQGYQPQHF. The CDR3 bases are TGTGCCAGCCGTTCCGTTGGACAGGGGTATCAGCCCCAGCATTTT.

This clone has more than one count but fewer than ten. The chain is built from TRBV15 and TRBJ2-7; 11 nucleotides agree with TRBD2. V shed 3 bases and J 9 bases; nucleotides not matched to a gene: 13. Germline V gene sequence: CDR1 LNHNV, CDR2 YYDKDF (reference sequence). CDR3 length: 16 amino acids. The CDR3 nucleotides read TGTGCCACCAGCAGTGAACCAACTAGCGGGAGAACCGGGCAGTACTTC. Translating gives CATSSEPTSGRTGQYF. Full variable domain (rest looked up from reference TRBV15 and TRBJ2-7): DAMVIQNPRYQVTQFGKPVTLSCSQTLNHNVMYWYQQKSSQAPKLLFHYYDKDFNNEADTPDNFQSRRPNTSFCFLDIRSPGLGDTAMYLCATSSEPTSGRTGQYFGPGTRLTVT.

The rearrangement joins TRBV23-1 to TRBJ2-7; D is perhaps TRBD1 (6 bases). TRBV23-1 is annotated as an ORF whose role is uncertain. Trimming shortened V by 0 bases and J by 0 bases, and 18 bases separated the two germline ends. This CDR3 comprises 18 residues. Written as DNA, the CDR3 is TGCGCCAGCAGTCAATCTTGGGGGCACCTAATTAGCTCCTACGAGCAGTACTTC. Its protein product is CASSQSWGHLISSYEQYF.

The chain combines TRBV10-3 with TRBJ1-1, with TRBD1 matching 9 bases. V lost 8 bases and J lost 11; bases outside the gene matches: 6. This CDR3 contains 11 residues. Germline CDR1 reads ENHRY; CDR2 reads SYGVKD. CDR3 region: CAIRDRAGAFF. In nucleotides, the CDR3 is TGTGCCATCCGGGACAGGGCTGGGGCTTTCTTT.

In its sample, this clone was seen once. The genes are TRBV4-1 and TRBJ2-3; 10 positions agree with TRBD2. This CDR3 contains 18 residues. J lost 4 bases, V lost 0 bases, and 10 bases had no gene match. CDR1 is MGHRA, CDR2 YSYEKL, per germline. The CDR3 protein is CASSQDSSLAGGADTQYF. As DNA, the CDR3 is TGCGCCAGCAGCCAAGATTCCTCTTTAGCGGGAGGAGCAGATACGCAGTATTTT.

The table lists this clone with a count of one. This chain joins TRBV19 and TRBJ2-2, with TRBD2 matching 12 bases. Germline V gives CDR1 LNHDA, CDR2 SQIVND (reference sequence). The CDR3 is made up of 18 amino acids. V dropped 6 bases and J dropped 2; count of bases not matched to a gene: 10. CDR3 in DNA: TGTGCCAGTAGGGCTGCTAGCGGGGGGGCTCGAAACACCGGGGAGCTGTTTTTT. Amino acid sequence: CASRAASGGARNTGELFF. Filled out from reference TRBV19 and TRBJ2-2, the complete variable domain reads DGGITQSPKYLFRKEGQNVTLSCEQNLNHDAMYWYRQDPGQGLRLIYYSQIVNDFQKGDIAEGYSVSREKKESFPLTVTSAQKNPTAFYLCASRAASGGARNTGELFFGEGSRLTVL.

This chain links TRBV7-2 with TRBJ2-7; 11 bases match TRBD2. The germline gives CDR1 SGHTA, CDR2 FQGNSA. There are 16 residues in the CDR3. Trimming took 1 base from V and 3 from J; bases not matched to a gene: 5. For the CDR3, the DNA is TGTGCCAGCAGCTTAGATAGCGGGAGGGATCTCTACGAGCAGTACTTC. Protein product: CASSLDSGRDLYEQYF.